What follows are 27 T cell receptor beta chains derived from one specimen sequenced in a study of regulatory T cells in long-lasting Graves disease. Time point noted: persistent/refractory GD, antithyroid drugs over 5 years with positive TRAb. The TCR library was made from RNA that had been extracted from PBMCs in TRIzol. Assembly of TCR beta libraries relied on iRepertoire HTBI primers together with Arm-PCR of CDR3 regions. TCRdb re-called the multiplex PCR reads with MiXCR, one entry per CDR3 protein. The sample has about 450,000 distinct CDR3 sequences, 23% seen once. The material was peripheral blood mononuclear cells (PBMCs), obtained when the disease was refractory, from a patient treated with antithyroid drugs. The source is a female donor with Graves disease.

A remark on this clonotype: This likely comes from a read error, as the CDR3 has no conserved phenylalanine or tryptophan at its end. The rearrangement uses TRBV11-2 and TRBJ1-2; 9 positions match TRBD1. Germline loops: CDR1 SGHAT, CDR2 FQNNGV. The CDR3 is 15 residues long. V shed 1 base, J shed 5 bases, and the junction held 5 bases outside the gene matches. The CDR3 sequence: CASSLAPGQGYGYTL. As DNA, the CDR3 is TGTGCCAGCAGCTTAGCCCCGGGACAGGGATATGGCTACACCCTC.

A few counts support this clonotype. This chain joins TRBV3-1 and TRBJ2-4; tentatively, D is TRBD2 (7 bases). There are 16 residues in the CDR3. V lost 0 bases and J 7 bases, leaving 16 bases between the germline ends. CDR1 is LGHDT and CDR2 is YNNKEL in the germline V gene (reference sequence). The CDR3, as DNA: TGTGCCAGCAGCCAAGATATGACGGGGGGCGGTAACATTCAGTACTTC. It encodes CASSQDMTGGGNIQYF.

CDR3 in DNA: TGTGCCAGCAGCATCGATACAGAGCGTGGCTACACCTTC. Its translation: CASSIDTERGYTF. The gene calls are TRBV5-6 and TRBJ1-2; the D is unclear. The CDR3 extends over 13 amino acids. With 4 bases removed from V and 7 bases from J, the gap between germline ends came to 14 bases. Germline loops: CDR1 SGHDT, CDR2 YYEEEE.

CDR3 loop: CASKLRTGAYEQYF. In DNA, the CDR3 is TGTGCCAGCAAGCTCCGGACAGGGGCCTACGAGCAGTACTTC. The chain links TRBV6-1 to TRBJ2-7; 9 positions agree with TRBD1. The CDR3 length is 14 residues. Germline V gene lookup returns CDR1 MNHNS and CDR2 SASEGT. Losses at the gene ends were 7 bases for V and 2 bases for J; bases not matched to a gene: 6.

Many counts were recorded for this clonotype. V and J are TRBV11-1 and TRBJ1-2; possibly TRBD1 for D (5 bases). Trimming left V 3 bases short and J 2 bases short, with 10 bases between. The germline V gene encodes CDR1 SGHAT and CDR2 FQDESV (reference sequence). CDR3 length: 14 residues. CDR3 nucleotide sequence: TGTGCCAGCAGCTTGCGAGAGGGGAACTATGGCTACACCTTC. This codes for CASSLREGNYGYTF.

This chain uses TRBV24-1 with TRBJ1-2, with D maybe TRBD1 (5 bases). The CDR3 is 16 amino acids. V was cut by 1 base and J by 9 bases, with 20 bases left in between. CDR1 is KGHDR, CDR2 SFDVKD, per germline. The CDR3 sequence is CATSDFKNPKGISYTF. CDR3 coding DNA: TGTGCCACCAGTGATTTTAAGAATCCGAAGGGGATTAGCTACACCTTC.

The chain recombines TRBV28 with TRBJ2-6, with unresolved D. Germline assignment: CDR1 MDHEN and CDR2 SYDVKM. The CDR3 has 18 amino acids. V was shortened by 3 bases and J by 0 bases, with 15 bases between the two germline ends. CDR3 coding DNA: TGTGCCAGCAGTTTTGCTTTCCAGTTCCTCTCTGGGGCCAACGTCCTGACTTTC. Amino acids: CASSFAFQFLSGANVLTF. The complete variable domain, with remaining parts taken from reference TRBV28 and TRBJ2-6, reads DVKVTQSSRYLVKRTGEKVFLECVQDMDHENMFWYRQDPGLGLRLIYFSYDVKMKEKGDIPEGYSVSREKKERFSLILESASTNQTSMYLCASSFAFQFLSGANVLTFGAGSRLTVL.

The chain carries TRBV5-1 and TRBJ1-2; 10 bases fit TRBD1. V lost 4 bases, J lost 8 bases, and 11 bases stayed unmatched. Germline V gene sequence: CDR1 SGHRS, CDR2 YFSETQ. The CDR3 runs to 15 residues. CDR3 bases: TGCGCCAGCAGCCCGGTCGGGGGGACAGGGGCCGGCTACACCTTC. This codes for CASSPVGGTGAGYTF.

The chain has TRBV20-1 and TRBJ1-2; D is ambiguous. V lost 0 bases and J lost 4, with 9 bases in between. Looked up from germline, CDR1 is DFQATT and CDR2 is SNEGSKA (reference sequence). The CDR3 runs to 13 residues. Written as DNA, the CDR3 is TGCAGTGCTAGAGATCCGAACCGCTATGGCTACACCTTC. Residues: CSARDPNRYGYTF.

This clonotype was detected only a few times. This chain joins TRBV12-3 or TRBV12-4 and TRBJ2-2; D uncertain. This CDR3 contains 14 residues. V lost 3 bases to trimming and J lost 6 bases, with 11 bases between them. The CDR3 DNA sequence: TGTGCCAGCAGTTTTATCCCTGGCCCCGGGGAGCTGTTTTTT. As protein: CASSFIPGPGELFF.

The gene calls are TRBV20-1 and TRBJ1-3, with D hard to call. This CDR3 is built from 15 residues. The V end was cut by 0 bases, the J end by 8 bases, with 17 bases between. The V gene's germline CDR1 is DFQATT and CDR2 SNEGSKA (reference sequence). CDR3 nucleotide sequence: TGCAGTGCTAGAGATTTTGCAGGAAACGAGGACACCATATATTTT. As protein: CSARDFAGNEDTIYF.

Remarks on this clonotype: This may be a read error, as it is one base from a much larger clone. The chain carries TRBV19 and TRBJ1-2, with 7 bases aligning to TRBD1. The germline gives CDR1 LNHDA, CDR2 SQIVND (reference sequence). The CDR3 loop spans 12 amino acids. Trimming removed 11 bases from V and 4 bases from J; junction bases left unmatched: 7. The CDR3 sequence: CASAGDSYGYTF. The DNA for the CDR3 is TGTGCCTCGGCCGGGGACAGCTATGGCTACACCTTC. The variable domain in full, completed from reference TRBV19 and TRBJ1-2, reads DGGITQSPKYLFRKEGQNVTLSCEQNLNHDAMYWYRQDPGQGLRLIYYSQIVNDFQKGDIAEGYSVSREKKESFPLTVTSAQKNPTAFYLCASAGDSYGYTFGSGTRLTVV.

DNA for the CDR3: TGTGCCAGCAGCCAGAGCTGGACAGGGCGGGGAGAGACCCAGTACTTC. Amino acid sequence: CASSQSWTGRGETQYF. The chain recombines TRBV14 with TRBJ2-5; TRBD1 matches at 8 bases. Germline V lookup: CDR1 SGHDN, CDR2 FVKESK. CDR3 size: 16 residues. Trimming took 3 bases from V and 4 from J; bases not matched to a gene: 10.

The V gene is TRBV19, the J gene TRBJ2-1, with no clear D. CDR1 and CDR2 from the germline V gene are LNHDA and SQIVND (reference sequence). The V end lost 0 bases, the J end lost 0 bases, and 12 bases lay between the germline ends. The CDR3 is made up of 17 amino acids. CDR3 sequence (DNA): TGTGCCAGTAGTATAGATGGGCGAGTAGCCTCCTACAATGAGCAGTTCTTC. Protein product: CASSIDGRVASYNEQFF.

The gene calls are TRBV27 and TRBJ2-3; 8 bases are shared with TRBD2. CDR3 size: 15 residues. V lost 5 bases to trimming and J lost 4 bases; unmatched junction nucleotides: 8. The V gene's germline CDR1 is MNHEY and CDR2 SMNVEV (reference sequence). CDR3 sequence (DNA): TGTGCCAGCAGTAGAGCGGGAGTTAACGCAGATACGCAGTATTTT. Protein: CASSRAGVNADTQYF.

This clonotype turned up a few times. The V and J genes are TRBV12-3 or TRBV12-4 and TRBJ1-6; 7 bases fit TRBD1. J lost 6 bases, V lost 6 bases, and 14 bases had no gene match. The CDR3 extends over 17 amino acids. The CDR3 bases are TGTGCCAGCAGCCACCATCCGGGGACAGCCCCTAATTCACCCCTCCACTTT. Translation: CASSHHPGTAPNSPLHF.

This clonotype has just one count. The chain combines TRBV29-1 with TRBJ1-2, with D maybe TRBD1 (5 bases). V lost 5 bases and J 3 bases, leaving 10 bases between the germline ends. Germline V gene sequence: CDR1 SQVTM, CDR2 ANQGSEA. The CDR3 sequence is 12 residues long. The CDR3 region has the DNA TGCAGCGTTCGGGACGGGGACTATGGCTACACCTTC. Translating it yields CSVRDGDYGYTF.

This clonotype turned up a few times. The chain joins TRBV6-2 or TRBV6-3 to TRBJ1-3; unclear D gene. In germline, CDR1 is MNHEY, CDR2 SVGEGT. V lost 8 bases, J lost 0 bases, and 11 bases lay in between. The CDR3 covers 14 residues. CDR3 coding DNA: TGTGCCAGCCTGGACGGAAGCTCTGGAAACACCATATATTTT. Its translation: CASLDGSSGNTIYF.

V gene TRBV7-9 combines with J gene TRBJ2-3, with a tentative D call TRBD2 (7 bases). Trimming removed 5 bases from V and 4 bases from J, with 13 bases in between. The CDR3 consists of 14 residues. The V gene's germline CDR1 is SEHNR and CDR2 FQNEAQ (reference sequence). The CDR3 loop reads CASSPRGGADTQYF. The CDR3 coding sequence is TGTGCCAGCAGCCCGCGAGGGGGGGCAGATACGCAGTATTTT.

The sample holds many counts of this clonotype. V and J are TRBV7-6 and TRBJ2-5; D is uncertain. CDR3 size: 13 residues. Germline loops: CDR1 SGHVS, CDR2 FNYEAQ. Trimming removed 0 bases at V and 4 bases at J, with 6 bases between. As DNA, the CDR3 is TGTGCCAGCAGCTTAGCTCAGCGAGAGACCCAGTACTTC. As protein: CASSLAQRETQYF. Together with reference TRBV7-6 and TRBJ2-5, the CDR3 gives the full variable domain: GAGVSQSPRYKVTKRGQDVALRCDPISGHVSLYWYRQALGQGPEFLTYFNYEAQQDKSGLPNDRFSAERPEGSISTLTIQRTEQRDSAMYRCASSLAQRETQYFGPGTRLLVL.

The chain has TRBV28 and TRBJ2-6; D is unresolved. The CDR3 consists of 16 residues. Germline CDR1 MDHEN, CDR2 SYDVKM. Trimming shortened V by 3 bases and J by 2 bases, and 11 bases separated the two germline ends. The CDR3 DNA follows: TGTGCCAGCAGTTTTGGGTGGGTTGCTGGGGCCAACGTCCTGACTTTC. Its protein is CASSFGWVAGANVLTF.

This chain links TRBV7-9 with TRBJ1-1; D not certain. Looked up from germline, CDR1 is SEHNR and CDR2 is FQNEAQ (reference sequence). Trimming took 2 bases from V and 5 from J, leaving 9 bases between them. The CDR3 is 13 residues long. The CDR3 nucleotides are TGTGCCAGCAGCTTAAACCAGAAAACTGAAGCTTTCTTT. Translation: CASSLNQKTEAFF.

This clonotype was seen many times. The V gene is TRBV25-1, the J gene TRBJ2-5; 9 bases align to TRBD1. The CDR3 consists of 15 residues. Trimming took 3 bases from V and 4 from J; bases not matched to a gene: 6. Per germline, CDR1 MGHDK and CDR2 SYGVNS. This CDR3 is CASSDTGQGVETQYF. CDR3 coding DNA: TGTGCCAGCAGTGATACGGGACAGGGTGTAGAGACCCAGTACTTC.

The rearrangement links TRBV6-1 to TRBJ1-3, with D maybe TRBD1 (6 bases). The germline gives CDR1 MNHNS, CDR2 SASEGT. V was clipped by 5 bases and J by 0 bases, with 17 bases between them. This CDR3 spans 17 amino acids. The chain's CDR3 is CASSRYPQGNSGNTIYF. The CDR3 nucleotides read TGTGCCAGCAGTCGATACCCACAGGGTAACTCTGGAAACACCATATATTTT.

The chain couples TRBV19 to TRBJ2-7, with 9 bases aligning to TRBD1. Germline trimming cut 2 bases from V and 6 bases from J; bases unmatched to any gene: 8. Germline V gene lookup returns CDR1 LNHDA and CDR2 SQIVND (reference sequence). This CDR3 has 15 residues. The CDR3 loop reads CASSIRPGQGGEQYF. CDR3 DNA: TGTGCCAGTAGTATACGGCCGGGACAGGGAGGCGAGCAGTACTTC.

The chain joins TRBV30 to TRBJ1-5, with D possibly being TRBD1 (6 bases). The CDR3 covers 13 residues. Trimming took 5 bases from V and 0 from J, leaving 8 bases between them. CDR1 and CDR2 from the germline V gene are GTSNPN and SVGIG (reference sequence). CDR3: CAWGQYSNQPQHF. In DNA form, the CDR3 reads TGTGCCTGGGGACAGTATAGCAATCAGCCCCAGCATTTT.

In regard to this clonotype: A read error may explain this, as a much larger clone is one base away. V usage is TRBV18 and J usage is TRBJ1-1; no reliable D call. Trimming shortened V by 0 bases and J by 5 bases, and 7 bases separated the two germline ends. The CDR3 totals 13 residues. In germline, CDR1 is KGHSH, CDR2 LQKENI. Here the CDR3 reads CASSPPERTEAFF. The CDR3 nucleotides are TGTGCCAGCTCACCACCTGAGAGGACTGAAGCTTTCTTT.